These 27 T cell receptor beta chains originate from one sample sequenced in a study of preoperative IRX-2 immunotherapy in early breast cancer. The method was immunoSEQ multiplex PCR; TCRdb's version includes in-frame clones alone and lacks a portion of them. The table includes approximately 28,000 clones, 65% to 85% detected once. Specified treatment: preoperative locoregional IRX-2 cytokine immunotherapy. The sample was acquired from a patient treated with IRX-2 immunotherapy. Source of these receptors: a human donor with breast cancer.

The rearrangement uses TRBV15 and TRBJ2-1; tentative D call: TRBD2 (5 bases). Germline loops: CDR1 LNHNV, CDR2 YYDKDF (reference sequence). Trimming took off 1 base at V and 4 bases at J, with 14 bases between the two ends. This CDR3 is built from 16 residues. The CDR3 sequence is CATSRAKSDLYNEQFF. The CDR3 DNA is TGTGCCACCAGCAGAGCGAAATCGGACTTGTACAATGAGCAGTTCTTC.

V gene TRBV6-8 combines with J gene TRBJ2-1; 10 nucleotides agree with TRBD2. The CDR3 runs to 17 residues. V shed 1 base and J 6 bases; nucleotides not matched to a gene: 9. Germline V gives CDR1 MNHGY, CDR2 SAAAGT. CDR3 protein: CASSYLASGRVANEQFF. In DNA, the CDR3 is TGTGCCAGCAGTTACTTGGCTAGCGGGAGAGTGGCCAATGAGCAGTTCTTC.

This clone was recorded only once. The rearrangement joins TRBV5-1 to TRBJ2-7, with no clear D. Looked up from germline, CDR1 is SGHRS and CDR2 is YFSETQ. CDR3 length: 15 residues. The V gene lost 0 bases and the J gene lost 2 bases, with 12 bases spanning the gap. In DNA form, the CDR3 reads TGCGCCAGCAGCTTGGCCCTTGGGCAGGCCTACGAGCAGTACTTC. Its protein product is CASSLALGQAYEQYF. Looking up the rest from reference TRBV5-1 and TRBJ2-7 gives the full variable domain: KAGVTQTPRYLIKTRGQQVTLSCSPISGHRSVSWYQQTPGQGLQFLFEYFSETQRNKGNFPGRFSGRQFSNSRSEMNVSTLELGDSALYLCASSLALGQAYEQYFGPGTRLTVT.

This chain links TRBV15 with TRBJ2-7; TRBD2 matches at 8 bases. This CDR3 region has 14 residues. With V trimmed by 4 bases and J by 3 bases, 5 bases remained unmatched. Germline CDR1 LNHNV, CDR2 YYDKDF (reference sequence). CDR3 nucleotides: TGTGCCACCAGCATAGTGCGGGGGGACTACGAGCAGTACTTC. Residues: CATSIVRGDYEQYF. The full variable domain, in which reference TRBV15 and TRBJ2-7 provide the parts outside the CDR3, is DAMVIQNPRYQVTQFGKPVTLSCSQTLNHNVMYWYQQKSSQAPKLLFHYYDKDFNNEADTPDNFQSRRPNTSFCFLDIRSPGLGDTAMYLCATSIVRGDYEQYFGPGTRLTVT.

In its sample, this clone was seen once. The CDR3 loop reads CASSIELASGANEQFF. The CDR3 DNA reads as TGTGCCAGTAGTATAGAATTGGCTAGCGGGGCCAATGAGCAGTTCTTC. The chain uses TRBV19 and TRBJ2-1; 9 bases fit TRBD2. CDR3 length: 16 residues. The trim removed 0 bases at V and 6 bases at J, leaving 6 bases unmatched. The germline gives CDR1 LNHDA, CDR2 SQIVND (reference sequence).

This chain joins TRBV6-8 and TRBJ1-5; D may be TRBD1 (5 bases). Trimming stripped 11 bases from V and 7 bases from J, with 18 bases between. Germline lookup yields CDR1 MNHGY and CDR2 SAAAGT. The CDR3 sequence is 13 residues long. Here the CDR3 DNA reads TGTGCCGCCCAGGGTCGCCTCGAACAGCCCCAGCATTTT. Its translation: CAAQGRLEQPQHF.

V and J are TRBV6-8 and TRBJ1-2, with a weak D call TRBD1 (5 bases). Looked up from germline, CDR1 is MNHGY and CDR2 is SAAAGT. There are 12 residues in the CDR3. V shed 5 bases and J shed 8 bases, with 12 bases lying between them. The DNA for the CDR3 is TGTGCCAGCAGTGCCCCAGGGAGGGGCTACACCTTC. As protein: CASSAPGRGYTF.

The gene calls are TRBV6-4 and TRBJ1-3, with D perhaps TRBD1 (5 bases). Germline assignment: CDR1 MRHNA and CDR2 SNTAGT. The CDR3 totals 15 residues. V shed 3 bases and J shed 5 bases, with 14 bases lying between them. In DNA form, the CDR3 reads TGTGCCAGCAGTGATTTAGGGGTTTGGAGAAACACCATATATTTT. Amino acids: CASSDLGVWRNTIYF.

The chain has TRBV29-1 and TRBJ1-2; D perhaps matches TRBD1 (5 bases). V lost 3 bases and J 2 bases, leaving 10 bases between the germline ends. The germline V gene has CDR1 SQVTM and CDR2 ANQGSEA. There are 13 residues in the CDR3. The DNA for the CDR3 is TGCAGCGTTGACTCGGGGACCAACTATGGCTACACCTTC. The encoded protein is CSVDSGTNYGYTF.

V and J are TRBV6-8 and TRBJ2-5; D is perhaps TRBD2 (6 bases). Trimming took off 2 bases at V and 4 bases at J, with 14 bases between the two ends. The CDR3 totals 15 residues. CDR1 MNHGY and CDR2 SAAAGT come from the germline V gene. The CDR3 DNA is TGTGCCAGCAGTTACCAACCTATGGGGGGAGAGACCCAGTACTTC. Its translation is CASSYQPMGGETQYF.

The CDR3 nucleotides are TGTGCCAGCAGTGCGGCAGGGCTGGATGGCTACACCTTC. It yields the protein CASSAAGLDGYTF. This chain links TRBV6-8 with TRBJ1-2; TRBD1 is a possible D gene (5 bases). Per the germline V gene, CDR1 is MNHGY and CDR2 is SAAAGT. The CDR3 sequence is 13 residues long. V lost 5 bases and J 6 bases, leaving 13 bases between the germline ends.

The J gene is TRBJ1-2, the V gene TRBV19; 10 positions match TRBD1. V lost 3 bases, J lost 5 bases, and 12 bases stayed unmatched. Germline V gene data show CDR1 as LNHDA and CDR2 as SQIVND (reference sequence). The CDR3 runs 17 residues. CDR3 protein: CASSIMGPGQGLYGYTF. In DNA, the CDR3 is TGTGCCAGTAGTATTATGGGACCGGGACAGGGGTTGTATGGCTACACCTTC.

The J gene is TRBJ1-4, the V gene TRBV5-1; TRBD1 is a possible D gene (5 bases). Looked up from germline, CDR1 is SGHRS and CDR2 is YFSETQ. This CDR3 is 14 amino acids long. V was cut by 0 bases and J by 5 bases, with 8 bases left in between. Here the CDR3 reads CASSLAGGNEKLFF. The CDR3 DNA follows: TGCGCCAGCAGCTTGGCCGGGGGGAATGAAAAACTGTTTTTT.

This chain joins TRBV18 and TRBJ2-7; TRBD1 agrees at 8 bases. Germline V gene sequence: CDR1 KGHSH, CDR2 LQKENI. J lost 6 bases, V lost 2 bases, and 9 bases had no gene match. The CDR3 is 15 amino acids. The CDR3 bases are TGTGCCAGCTCACCAAGAAGGCAGGGGGCCCTCGAGCAGTACTTC. Residues: CASSPRRQGALEQYF.

This chain connects TRBV2 to TRBJ2-7, with 7 bases aligning to TRBD1. J was trimmed by 6 bases and V by 6 bases; bases with no gene match: 14. The CDR3 spans 15 residues. The V gene's germline CDR1 is SNHLY and CDR2 FYNNEI. CDR3 in amino acids: CASSETGIFTPEQYF. Here the CDR3 DNA reads TGTGCCAGCAGCGAGACAGGGATTTTCACTCCCGAGCAGTACTTC.

The CDR3 bases are TGTGCCAGCAGTTTAGGCGGCAGGGGGTCGCGTGGCTACACCTTC. It encodes CASSLGGRGSRGYTF. The V call is TRBV28, the J call TRBJ1-2, with 7 bases lining up with TRBD1. V lost 2 bases, J lost 7 bases, and 10 bases stayed unmatched. The CDR3 consists of 15 residues. The V gene's germline CDR1 is MDHEN and CDR2 SYDVKM.

The V gene is TRBV11-3, the J gene TRBJ2-7; 11 nucleotides match TRBD1. This CDR3 region has 17 residues. Germline trimming cut 5 bases from V and 5 bases from J; bases unmatched to any gene: 14. The germline V gene has CDR1 SGHNT and CDR2 YENEEA. CDR3 amino acids: CASSQPYPGQGGHEQYF. In DNA form, the CDR3 reads TGTGCCAGCAGCCAACCTTATCCGGGACAGGGGGGACACGAGCAGTACTTC.

This chain uses TRBV19 with TRBJ1-3, with D uncertain. The germline V gene encodes CDR1 LNHDA and CDR2 SQIVND (reference sequence). The CDR3 length is 16 residues. The V and J ends lost 3 bases and 0 bases respectively, with 12 bases between them. The CDR3 here is CASSILGTTSGNTIYF. The CDR3 nucleotides read TGTGCCAGTAGTATCCTGGGCACGACCTCTGGAAACACCATATATTTT. Based on the CDR3 plus reference TRBV19 and TRBJ1-3, the full variable domain is DGGITQSPKYLFRKEGQNVTLSCEQNLNHDAMYWYRQDPGQGLRLIYYSQIVNDFQKGDIAEGYSVSREKKESFPLTVTSAQKNPTAFYLCASSILGTTSGNTIYFGEGSWLTVV.

This rearrangement joins TRBV30 to TRBJ2-7; D possibly corresponds to TRBD1 (6 bases). Trimming took off 3 bases at V and 8 bases at J, with 29 bases between the two ends. The CDR3 covers 17 residues. Germline lookup yields CDR1 GTSNPN and CDR2 SVGIG (reference sequence). This chain's CDR3 is CAWRPRTDLRAVLKQYF. The CDR3 coding sequence is TGTGCCTGGAGACCCAGGACAGACCTACGAGCAGTACTTAAGCAGTACTTC.

J is TRBJ1-5 and V is TRBV7-1; the D gene is possibly TRBD1 (5 bases). TRBV7-1 carries the ORF label, with uncertain function. Trimming removed 5 bases from V and 3 bases from J, with 8 bases in between. This CDR3 comprises 13 residues. This chain's CDR3 is CASSGTDNQPQHF. The CDR3, as DNA: TGTGCCAGCAGCGGGACCGACAATCAGCCCCAGCATTTT.

The gene calls are TRBV1 and TRBJ1-1. TRBV1 has pseudogene status. This CDR3 contains 14 residues. The CDR3 protein is CASSQVALNTEAFF. The CDR3 DNA reads TGCGCCAGCAGCCAAGTAGCGTTGAACACTGAAGCTTTCTTT.

This clone has just a few counts. The V and J genes are TRBV29-1 and TRBJ2-7; D remains ambiguous. Trimming took 2 bases from V and 1 from J, leaving 15 bases between them. There are 15 residues in the CDR3. CDR1 and CDR2 from the germline V gene are SQVTM and ANQGSEA. For the CDR3, the DNA is TGCAGCGTTGAAATTTCAGGCGTGACATCCTACGAGCAGTACTTC. This translates into CSVEISGVTSYEQYF.

V usage is TRBV7-1 and J usage is TRBJ1-5; D possibly corresponds to TRBD1 (5 bases). TRBV7-1 is an ORF; its function is uncertain. There are 14 residues in the CDR3. V lost 6 bases and J lost 1, with 10 bases in between. Written as DNA, the CDR3 is TGTGCCAGCAGTCACCGGGACAGCAATCAGCCCCAGCATTTT. Its translation is CASSHRDSNQPQHF.

The chain employs TRBV28 and TRBJ2-3; D may be TRBD2 (5 bases). The V and J ends lost 6 bases and 5 bases respectively, with 21 bases between them. CDR1 MDHEN and CDR2 SYDVKM come from the germline V gene. This CDR3 comprises 16 residues. The DNA of the CDR3 is TGTGCCAGCAGCCTCGGTCGGAGTGAGGGATTAGATACGCAGTATTTT. Protein: CASSLGRSEGLDTQYF.

This clone was seen a handful of times. The chain employs TRBV28 and TRBJ1-1; no clear D gene. V shed 3 bases and J shed 1 base, with 6 bases lying between them. The CDR3 runs 13 residues. The germline V gene encodes CDR1 MDHEN and CDR2 SYDVKM. The CDR3 region has the DNA TGTGCCAGCAGTTTTCCCCCGAACACTGAAGCTTTCTTT. Protein: CASSFPPNTEAFF.

This sequence joins TRBV19 and TRBJ2-7; 8 nucleotides agree with TRBD2. This CDR3 contains 16 residues. From germline, CDR1 is LNHDA and CDR2 SQIVND (reference sequence). V lost 5 bases, J lost 3 bases, and 12 bases stayed unmatched. The CDR3 spells CASSSGERETDYEQYF. In DNA form, the CDR3 reads TGTGCCAGTAGTTCAGGAGAGCGGGAGACGGACTACGAGCAGTACTTC. Together with reference TRBV19 and TRBJ2-7, the CDR3 gives the full variable domain: DGGITQSPKYLFRKEGQNVTLSCEQNLNHDAMYWYRQDPGQGLRLIYYSQIVNDFQKGDIAEGYSVSREKKESFPLTVTSAQKNPTAFYLCASSSGERETDYEQYFGPGTRLTVT.

This clone was recorded only once. V usage is TRBV28 and J usage is TRBJ2-1; 8 bases map to TRBD1. The CDR3 contains 14 residues. CDR1 is MDHEN and CDR2 is SYDVKM in the germline V gene. V trimming: 3 bases; J trimming: 12 bases; junction bases outside the gene matches: 10. The CDR3 region has the DNA TGTGCCAGCAGTTTTGGGACAGGATATGCTCGGCAGTTCTTC. Translating it yields CASSFGTGYARQFF. The full variable domain, completed using reference TRBV28 and TRBJ2-1, is DVKVTQSSRYLVKRTGEKVFLECVQDMDHENMFWYRQDPGLGLRLIYFSYDVKMKEKGDIPEGYSVSREKKERFSLILESASTNQTSMYLCASSFGTGYARQFFGPGTRLTVL.